This entry lists 11 T cell receptor beta chains sequenced from one sample in a study of identifying expanded T cells in peripheral blood. Using immunoSEQ multiplex PCR, the repertoire was profiled, and TCRdb retains in-frame clones only, with some absent. The data show 120,000 or so clones, about four fifths seen once. Source material: blood. These receptors all come from a person aged 18 to 70 in good health.

This chain links TRBV11-3 with TRBJ1-1, with a weak D call TRBD1 (5 bases). Germline CDR1 SGHNT, CDR2 YENEEA. The CDR3 runs to 14 residues. Deletions cut 1 base from V and 4 bases from J, with 10 bases between. The chain's CDR3 is CASSLGGGSTEAFF. In nucleotides, the CDR3 is TGTGCCAGCAGCTTAGGGGGGGGTAGCACTGAAGCTTTCTTT.

The chain combines TRBV14 with TRBJ1-2; D gene unclear. CDR1 and CDR2 (germline): SGHDN, FVKESK. V was shortened by 3 bases and J by 1 base, with 18 bases between the two germline ends. This CDR3 contains 17 residues. This CDR3 is CASSHGNFGTINYGYTF. The CDR3 nucleotides read TGTGCCAGCAGCCATGGTAACTTCGGAACTATTAACTATGGCTACACCTTC.

The genes are TRBV21-1 and TRBJ1-3; the DNA was not compared with TRBD1, the D call given in the table. TRBV21-1 is an annotated pseudogene. The CDR3 covers 16 residues. CDR3 DNA: TGTGCCAGCAGCAAGGGGACAGTCTGCTCTGGAAACACCATATATTTT. It is translated as CASSKGTVCSGNTIYF.

The J gene is TRBJ1-4, the V gene TRBV5-1, with D possibly matching TRBD1 (5 bases). This CDR3 comprises 15 residues. Germline CDR1 is SGHRS and CDR2 is YFSETQ. V gave up 0 bases and J gave up 4 bases, with 10 bases separating them. DNA for the CDR3: TGCGCCAGCAGCTTGGTGGGACGGAGTAATGAAAAACTGTTTTTT. It yields the protein CASSLVGRSNEKLFF.

The J gene is TRBJ2-2, the V gene TRBV5-1; possible D gene TRBD1, 6 bases. The V end was cut by 2 bases, the J end by 0 bases, with 11 bases between. In germline, CDR1 is SGHRS, CDR2 YFSETQ. The CDR3 is 16 residues long. DNA for the CDR3: TGCGCCAGCAGCTTTAGGACAGTCGCGAACACCGGGGAGCTGTTTTTT. It specifies CASSFRTVANTGELFF.

The V call is TRBV19, the J call TRBJ1-2; D gene ambiguous. Germline loops: CDR1 LNHDA, CDR2 SQIVND (reference sequence). The ends were cut back, 3 bases at V and 4 bases at J, with 3 bases in the middle. This CDR3 is built from 11 residues. The chain's CDR3 is CASSMGYGYTF. CDR3 nucleotide sequence: TGTGCCAGTAGTATGGGCTATGGCTACACCTTC.

The chain carries TRBV7-9 and TRBJ1-3; D gene uncertain. This CDR3 comprises 11 residues. Trimming took 1 base from V and 8 from J, leaving 3 bases between them. Germline V gene sequence: CDR1 SEHNR, CDR2 FQNEAQ (reference sequence). DNA of the CDR3: TGTGCCAGCAGCTTAGGGGACACCATATATTTT. The encoded protein is CASSLGDTIYF.

This chain links TRBV7-2 with TRBJ2-7, with 15 bases aligning to TRBD2. CDR3 length equals 18 residues. The germline gives CDR1 SGHTA, CDR2 FQGNSA. Unmatched junction bases numbered 8, after V lost 3 bases and J lost 2 bases. The CDR3 nucleotides read TGTGCCAGCAGCTTGGGACTAGCGGGGGGACCCCCAACCTACGAGCAGTACTTC. Translated, it gives CASSLGLAGGPPTYEQYF.

The chain joins TRBV25-1 to TRBJ2-3; D not resolved. The CDR3 is 16 residues long. V was shortened by 0 bases and J by 0 bases, with 10 bases between the two germline ends. Germline V gene lookup returns CDR1 MGHDK and CDR2 SYGVNS. The CDR3 DNA reads TGTGCCAGCAGTGAATATCTCCATCCTAGCACAGATACGCAGTATTTT. Translation gives CASSEYLHPSTDTQYF.

The chain carries TRBV5-1 and TRBJ2-2; 8 nucleotides agree with TRBD1. V shed 0 bases and J 5 bases; nucleotides not matched to a gene: 15. CDR3 length equals 19 residues. Germline assignment: CDR1 SGHRS and CDR2 YFSETQ. CDR3 sequence reads: CASSLDSDGQGFRTGELFF. CDR3 DNA sequence: TGCGCCAGCAGCTTGGATAGCGACGGACAGGGTTTTCGGACCGGGGAGCTGTTTTTT.

The chain employs TRBV25-1 and TRBJ2-2; D call uncertain. This CDR3 has 16 residues. Germline V CDR1 and CDR2: MGHDK, SYGVNS. Deletions cut 5 bases from V and 1 base from J, with 14 bases between. The CDR3 DNA reads TGTGCCAGCAGTCCAGGTACCCTATTGAACACCGGGGAGCTGTTTTTT. Encoded protein: CASSPGTLLNTGELFF.